A single sample is the source of the 31 T cell receptor beta chains below, sequenced in a study of T-cell reconstitution after alpha-beta-depleted transplantation in children. Preparation of the TCRbeta library used unique molecular identifiers. MiXCR, applied by TCRdb to the PCR reads, yields one record per CDR3 protein. The sample has hundreds of thousands of distinct CDR3 sequences, approximately 17% seen once; the top ten hold approximately 1.1%. The material was PBMCs from the stem cell graft donor, obtained from the stem cell graft. The origin of the receptors is a human donor who donated a stem cell graft to a child with acute myeloid leukemia.

This clonotype has more than one count but fewer than ten. This chain uses TRBV21-1 with TRBJ1-6; TRBD1 was called by the table and not checked on the DNA. TRBV21-1 is an annotated pseudogene. The CDR3 spans 18 residues. The CDR3 is CASSKKKKEGGDNSPLHF. The CDR3 DNA reads as TGTGCCAGCAGTAAAAAAAAAAAGGAGGGGGGGGATAATTCACCCCTCCACTTT.

This clonotype appeared many times. The V call is TRBV29-1, the J call TRBJ2-2; a possible D gene is TRBD1 (6 bases). The CDR3 length is 14 residues. Germline CDR1 reads SQVTM; CDR2 reads ANQGSEA. V lost 4 bases and J lost 0, with 9 bases in between. CDR3 sequence reads: CSVAGTSNTGELFF. As DNA, the CDR3 is TGCAGCGTTGCCGGGACATCGAACACCGGGGAGCTGTTTTTT.

The chain employs TRBV12-3 or TRBV12-4 and TRBJ2-5; 11 bases align to TRBD2. The J segment lost 6 bases and the V segment lost 4 bases, leaving 4 bases of the junction unmatched. The CDR3 has 14 residues. CDR3 nucleotide sequence: TGTGCCAGCAGTTCTAGCGGGGGGCCTCAGACCCAGTACTTC. This translates into CASSSSGGPQTQYF.

This clonotype was observed a handful of times. V is TRBV29-1 and J is TRBJ2-5; possibly TRBD2 for D (6 bases). The CDR3 is 12 residues long. CDR1 is SQVTM and CDR2 is ANQGSEA in the germline V gene. The DNA of the CDR3 is TGCAGTCTCGGGGGAAACCAAGAGACCCAGTACTTC. This sequence encodes CSLGGNQETQYF.

This clonotype was detected only a few times. The chain has TRBV7-9 and TRBJ2-1; D may be TRBD1 (5 bases). V lost 3 bases to trimming and J lost 8 bases, with 14 bases between them. The CDR3 covers 14 residues. Per germline, CDR1 SEHNR and CDR2 FQNEAQ (reference sequence). CDR3 protein: CASSLDKPGDEQFF. Here the CDR3 DNA reads TGTGCCAGCAGCTTGGACAAGCCTGGGGATGAGCAGTTCTTC.

This clonotype was picked up many times. The chain carries TRBV29-1 and TRBJ2-1, with D possibly matching TRBD1 (5 bases). CDR3 length equals 15 residues. Trimming stripped 0 bases from V and 4 bases from J, with 13 bases between. CDR1 is SQVTM and CDR2 is ANQGSEA in the germline V gene. The chain's CDR3 is CSVEEVRPGYNEQFF. DNA of the CDR3: TGCAGCGTTGAAGAAGTTCGGCCAGGGTACAATGAGCAGTTCTTC.

This clonotype was counted between two and nine times. The rearrangement joins TRBV5-6 to TRBJ1-1; D ambiguous. Trimming left V 2 bases short and J 1 base short, with 18 bases between. The CDR3 sequence is 17 residues long. The germline V gene has CDR1 SGHDT and CDR2 YYEEEE. Written as DNA, the CDR3 is TGTGCCAGCAGCTTTGGTTCCGCGAGACGTACGAACACTGAAGCTTTCTTT. The encoded protein is CASSFGSARRTNTEAFF.

This clonotype was found many times. The rearrangement joins TRBV12-3 or TRBV12-4 to TRBJ2-7; a possible D gene is TRBD2 (5 bases). The CDR3 loop spans 15 amino acids. Trimming removed 5 bases from V and 0 bases from J, with 14 bases in between. The CDR3 coding sequence is TGTGCCAGCAGTCCAAATAGTGGGAGCTCCTACGAGCAGTACTTC. Its protein product is CASSPNSGSSYEQYF.

There are many counts of this clonotype. This chain uses TRBV11-2 with TRBJ1-1; 10 bases align to TRBD1. CDR3 length equals 16 residues. CDR1 and CDR2 from the germline V gene are SGHAT and FQNNGV. The V segment lost 1 base and the J segment 6 bases; nucleotides outside the gene matches: 8. The CDR3 coding sequence is TGTGCCAGCAGCTTAGGAACGTGGGACAGGGGATCTGAAGCTTTCTTT. This encodes CASSLGTWDRGSEAFF.

V usage is TRBV28 and J usage is TRBJ1-4; 8 positions match TRBD1. CDR3 length: 14 amino acids. The V segment lost 6 bases and the J segment 8 bases; nucleotides outside the gene matches: 8. The germline gives CDR1 MDHEN, CDR2 SYDVKM. The CDR3, as DNA: TGTGCCAGCAGGGGGACAGGCCAAGGAGAAAAACTGTTTTTT. Translation: CASRGTGQGEKLFF.

CDR3 region: CASSYAAGNGEQYV. The DNA for the CDR3 is TGTGCCAGCAGTTATGCGGCAGGGAACGGCGAGCAGTACGTC. The rearrangement uses TRBV6-2 or TRBV6-3 and TRBJ2-7; a weak D match, TRBD1 (5 bases). The CDR3 has 14 residues. The V gene lost 3 bases and the J gene lost 6 bases, with 15 bases spanning the gap. Germline loops: CDR1 MNHEY, CDR2 SVGEGT.

V gene TRBV13 combines with J gene TRBJ2-7; 9 nucleotides match TRBD1. CDR3 length: 17 amino acids. Losses at the gene ends were 5 bases for V and 3 bases for J; bases not matched to a gene: 14. The V gene's germline CDR1 is PRHDT and CDR2 FYEKMQ (reference sequence). The DNA for the CDR3 is TGTGCCAGCAGCCCAATGACCGCCGGGACAGGGTTCTACGAGCAGTACTTC. Translated: CASSPMTAGTGFYEQYF.

In its sample, this clonotype was seen a few times. This sequence joins TRBV20-1 and TRBJ2-1, with D tentatively TRBD2 (5 bases). The CDR3 length is 16 residues. Germline CDR1 is DFQATT and CDR2 is SNEGSKA (reference sequence). V was clipped by 6 bases and J by 4 bases, with 22 bases between them. The CDR3 loop is CSAAQTLSTTYNEQFF. CDR3 bases: TGCAGTGCCGCCCAAACTCTGTCGACTACATACAATGAGCAGTTCTTC.

A note on this clonotype: This may stem from a read error, because a much larger clone lies one nucleotide away. V is TRBV20-1 and J is TRBJ2-5; TRBD2 is a possible D gene (6 bases). The CDR3 covers 15 residues. Germline assignment: CDR1 DFQATT and CDR2 SNEGSKA (reference sequence). The CDR3 DNA reads TGCAGTGCTAGACCCAGCCAGCGGAGGGGAGAGCCCCAGTACTTC. Amino acids: CSARPSQRRGEPQYF.

In its sample, this clonotype was seen once. This sequence joins TRBV21-1 and TRBJ1-2; TRBD1 is the table's D call and was not checked against the DNA. TRBV21-1 is a documented pseudogene. This CDR3 is 14 amino acids long. In DNA, the CDR3 is TGTGCCAGCAGCAGACAGGACAGGGTTGATGGCTACACCTTC. This codes for CASSRQDRVDGYTF.

There are a few counts of this clonotype. This chain joins TRBV12-3 or TRBV12-4 and TRBJ2-7; perhaps TRBD1 as D (6 bases). The V gene lost 5 bases and the J gene lost 5 bases, with 16 bases spanning the gap. The CDR3 is 14 residues long. In nucleotides, the CDR3 is TGTGCCAGCAGTCCCCAAAACAGGGTGGACGAGCAGTACTTC. Translating gives CASSPQNRVDEQYF.

The chain employs TRBV12-3 or TRBV12-4 and TRBJ1-1, with 10 bases lining up with TRBD1. The CDR3 length is 13 residues. V dropped 6 bases and J dropped 10; count of bases not matched to a gene: 8. The CDR3 here is CASSIDRGLRAFF. The CDR3, as DNA: TGTGCCAGCAGCATAGACAGGGGGCTGCGAGCTTTCTTT.

This chain joins TRBV6-2 or TRBV6-3 and TRBJ2-5; D unclear. The length of the CDR3 is 14 residues. V was trimmed by 0 bases and J by 5 bases, leaving 10 bases between them. Germline V gene data show CDR1 as MNHEY and CDR2 as SVGEGT. CDR3 sequence: CASSYSGPLETQYF. The CDR3 nucleotides are TGTGCCAGCAGTTACTCAGGACCTCTGGAGACCCAGTACTTC.

This clonotype has a count of ten or more. The V gene is TRBV20-1, the J gene TRBJ2-3; no clear D gene. Germline V gene data show CDR1 as DFQATT and CDR2 as SNEGSKA (reference sequence). This CDR3 is built from 13 residues. V was clipped by 3 bases and J by 0 bases, with 7 bases between them. The CDR3 spells CSARGSSTDTQYF. CDR3 bases: TGCAGTGCTAGGGGCTCTAGCACAGATACGCAGTATTTT.

At least ten counts were recorded for this clonotype. V is TRBV20-1 and J is TRBJ2-7; maybe TRBD1 (5 bases). Germline CDR1 is DFQATT and CDR2 is SNEGSKA (reference sequence). The germline V and J ends were trimmed by 1 base and 2 bases, with 6 bases remaining between them. CDR3 length: 12 amino acids. The DNA for the CDR3 is TGCAGTGCTAGAGCCAGGGCCTACGAGCAGTACTTC. Amino acid sequence: CSARARAYEQYF.

The CDR3 DNA follows: TGTGCCACCAGCAGAGGACGGAACTATAATGGCTACACCTTC. Translating gives CATSRGRNYNGYTF. The chain has TRBV15 and TRBJ1-2; the D is unclear. The germline gives CDR1 LNHNV, CDR2 YYDKDF (reference sequence). The germline V and J ends were trimmed by 1 base and 6 bases, with 12 bases remaining between them. The CDR3 length is 14 residues.

This clonotype was detected many times. The chain links TRBV12-3 or TRBV12-4 to TRBJ2-1; D gene unclear. The V end lost 5 bases, the J end lost 5 bases, and 1 base lay between the germline ends. CDR3 length: 10 residues. The CDR3 spells CASSHNEQFF. The CDR3 DNA is TGTGCCAGCAGTCACAATGAGCAGTTCTTC.

The rearrangement links TRBV12-3 or TRBV12-4 to TRBJ2-1; 10 bases match TRBD1. This CDR3 is built from 15 residues. V lost 2 bases and J lost 10; bases outside the gene matches: 8. The CDR3 loop reads CASSLWTGGRDEQFF. The CDR3 DNA reads as TGTGCCAGCAGTTTATGGACAGGGGGTCGGGACGAGCAGTTCTTC.

In this sample, this clonotype turned up a few times. CDR3 coding DNA: TGTGCCAGCAGCCAAGATACGCTCAGGGTATCACCCCTCCACTTT. Amino acids: CASSQDTLRVSPLHF. This chain joins TRBV14 and TRBJ1-6; a possible D gene is TRBD1 (5 bases). Germline-derived CDR1 and CDR2 are SGHDN and FVKESK. The V end was cut by 0 bases, the J end by 10 bases, with 13 bases between. This CDR3 is built from 15 residues.

This clonotype was seen just once. The V call is TRBV19, the J call TRBJ1-2; 10 bases agree with TRBD1. Per the germline V gene, CDR1 is LNHDA and CDR2 is SQIVND (reference sequence). The CDR3 extends over 14 amino acids. V was clipped by 3 bases and J by 10 bases; unmatched bases: 8. The CDR3 region is CASSIPGQGTDYTF. The CDR3 DNA is TGTGCCAGTAGTATTCCGGGACAGGGGACGGACTACACCTTC. Filled out from reference TRBV19 and TRBJ1-2, the complete variable domain reads DGGITQSPKYLFRKEGQNVTLSCEQNLNHDAMYWYRQDPGQGLRLIYYSQIVNDFQKGDIAEGYSVSREKKESFPLTVTSAQKNPTAFYLCASSIPGQGTDYTFGSGTRLTVV.

This clonotype has only a few counts. V is TRBV7-2 and J is TRBJ1-1; 9 nucleotides line up with TRBD1. The ends lost 5 bases at V and 10 bases at J; junction bases unmatched: 11. The CDR3 sequence is 14 residues long. The germline V gene encodes CDR1 SGHTA and CDR2 FQGNSA. CDR3 in DNA: TGTGCCAGCAGCACCAGAAGGACAGGGGCTCGAGCTTTCTTT. Amino acid sequence: CASSTRRTGARAFF.

This clonotype turned up a few times. The chain couples TRBV5-8 to TRBJ2-3; D is unresolved. V was pared by 0 bases and J by 1 base, with 12 bases between. The CDR3 has 16 residues. The germline CDR1 and CDR2 sequences are SGHTS and YDEGEE. The CDR3 coding sequence is TGTGCCAGCAGCTTGGGGTCGAATAGGGGCACAGATACGCAGTATTTT. Translation: CASSLGSNRGTDTQYF.

This clonotype has only a few counts. This rearrangement joins TRBV9 to TRBJ1-1, with 11 bases aligning to TRBD1. This CDR3 is 16 amino acids long. V dropped 4 bases and J dropped 7; count of bases not matched to a gene: 12. Germline assignment: CDR1 SGDLS and CDR2 YYNGEE. The CDR3 coding sequence is TGTGCCAGCAGCCCCCGTTGGGACAGGGGGGTCAGTGAAGCTTTCTTT. Amino acids: CASSPRWDRGVSEAFF.

This clonotype appeared many times. The chain is built from TRBV7-8 and TRBJ2-2; the D call may be TRBD1 or TRBD2 (5 bases each). The length of the CDR3 is 15 residues. From germline, CDR1 is SGHVS and CDR2 FQNEAQ. V lost 2 bases to trimming and J lost 7 bases, with 14 bases between them. The CDR3 loop reads CASSLTGRANGELFF. CDR3 DNA sequence: TGTGCCAGCAGCTTAACGGGACGGGCGAACGGGGAGCTGTTTTTT.

This clonotype showed up many times. This rearrangement joins TRBV20-1 to TRBJ1-5; D gene ambiguous. The CDR3 is 14 residues long. The germline V gene has CDR1 DFQATT and CDR2 SNEGSKA (reference sequence). Trimming removed 6 bases from V and 2 bases from J, with 14 bases in between. CDR3 sequence: CSAARVMGNQPQHF. The CDR3 DNA follows: TGCAGTGCCGCTAGAGTTATGGGCAATCAGCCCCAGCATTTT.

This sequence joins TRBV5-4 and TRBJ2-1, with TRBD1 matching over 7 bases. Per the germline V gene, CDR1 is SGHNT and CDR2 is YYREEE (reference sequence). The J segment lost 6 bases and the V segment lost 4 bases, leaving 7 bases of the junction unmatched. This CDR3 has 14 amino acids. The CDR3 DNA follows: TGTGCCAGCAGCCCGAAGACAGGGCTCAATGAGCAGTTCTTC. It specifies CASSPKTGLNEQFF.